Below, 21 T cell receptor beta chains from the same sample are listed, as sequenced in a study of T cell repertoires in cytomegalovirus infection (dated by TCRdb to between 2018 and 2020). What the treatment or condition label conveys for this sample: in vitro stimulation with specific CMV peptide epitopes to enrich CMV-specific T cells. Sequenced on an Illumina HiSeq 1500. The public reads were run again by TCRdb, first through fastp at Q25 and then through MiXCR, and only productive beta chains were kept. Every CDR3 protein is listed once, alongside the most common genes and DNA of its rows. This sample holds hundreds of thousands of distinct CDR3 sequences; roughly 36% were observed only once. About 18% of the sample goes to the ten largest clones. These receptors' antigens are unknown. The specimen was cultured PBMCs, collected from culture after CMV antigen stimulation. The receptor source for this set is a human donor in good health (CMV status not recorded). Some clones in this sample may be carry-over from other donors' samples.

The chain couples TRBV7-8 to TRBJ2-1; possible D gene TRBD2, 5 bases. CDR3 length: 11 amino acids. CDR1 is SGHVS, CDR2 FQNEAQ, per germline. V was cut by 6 bases and J by 8 bases, with 8 bases left in between. In DNA, the CDR3 is TGTGCCAGCAGATCGGGGTATGAGCAGTTCTTC. Translating it yields CASRSGYEQFF.

The J gene is TRBJ2-7, the V gene TRBV6-6; 7 bases line up with TRBD2. J lost 4 bases, V lost 0 bases, and 6 bases had no gene match. Germline CDR1 is MNHNY and CDR2 is SVGAGI (reference sequence). This CDR3 spans 15 amino acids. The CDR3 nucleotides are TGTGCCAGCAGTTACTCGAGCCCCGGGGGGTACGAGCAGTACTTC. Protein product: CASSYSSPGGYEQYF.

This clonotype was seen repeatedly, ten times or more. The J gene is TRBJ2-1, the V gene TRBV7-2; 7 bases align to TRBD2. The CDR3 is made up of 18 amino acids. V was clipped by 2 bases and J by 5 bases; unmatched bases: 15. The V gene's germline CDR1 is SGHTA and CDR2 FQGNSA. The CDR3 loop is CASSLRPWLREPNNEQFF. Written as DNA, the CDR3 is TGTGCCAGCAGCTTACGACCTTGGCTGCGGGAGCCCAACAATGAGCAGTTCTTC.

The rearrangement uses TRBV6-8 and TRBJ2-5, with a possible D match to TRBD2 (5 bases). CDR3 length: 13 residues. CDR1 is MNHGY, CDR2 SAAAGT, per germline. V lost 7 bases to trimming and J lost 5 bases, with 14 bases between them. CDR3 DNA: TGTGCCAGCACCCCCAACACGGGGGAGACCCAGTACTTC. Its translation is CASTPNTGETQYF.

The chain couples TRBV7-8 to TRBJ2-1, with TRBD2 matching 7 bases. After removal of 5 bases from V and 9 bases from J, the junction contained 10 bases not matched to a gene. Per germline, CDR1 SGHVS and CDR2 FQNEAQ. This CDR3 comprises 14 residues. The CDR3 DNA is TGTGCCAGCAGCAAAGACGGGTGGGGGGGTGAGCAGTTCTTC. Its protein is CASSKDGWGGEQFF.

The chain uses TRBV7-9 and TRBJ2-6; 10 nucleotides align to TRBD2. The ends lost 0 bases at V and 0 bases at J; junction bases unmatched: 11. Germline V gene data show CDR1 as SEHNR and CDR2 as FQNEAQ (reference sequence). The length of the CDR3 is 21 residues. CDR3 residues: CASSLATSGAPGGSGANVLTF. The CDR3 nucleotides are TGTGCCAGCAGCTTAGCTACTAGCGGGGCCCCTGGCGGCTCTGGGGCCAACGTCCTGACTTTC.

The sample holds many counts of this clonotype. The chain uses TRBV7-2 and TRBJ2-7; 7 positions match TRBD1. The germline V gene encodes CDR1 SGHTA and CDR2 FQGNSA. Losses at the gene ends were 2 bases for V and 0 bases for J; bases not matched to a gene: 7. The CDR3 has 16 residues. The CDR3 here is CASSLKGAESSYEQYF. DNA for the CDR3: TGTGCCAGCAGCTTAAAGGGGGCGGAGAGCTCCTACGAGCAGTACTTC.

In this sample, this clonotype turned up a few times. The J gene is TRBJ2-3, the V gene TRBV11-3; no reliable D call. The V end lost 4 bases, the J end lost 4 bases, and 12 bases lay between the germline ends. Germline V lookup: CDR1 SGHNT, CDR2 YENEEA. The CDR3 has 14 residues. CDR3 DNA: TGTGCCAGCAGCTCCTTAGGCGGACCAGATACGCAGTATTTT. Translated, it gives CASSSLGGPDTQYF.

The chain is built from TRBV4-3 and TRBJ2-6; TRBD1 matches at 9 bases. Losses at the gene ends were 4 bases for V and 2 bases for J; bases not matched to a gene: 6. This CDR3 is built from 17 residues. The germline gives CDR1 LGHNA, CDR2 YSLEER. The CDR3 here is CASSPQGAVAGANVLTF. The CDR3 DNA follows: TGCGCCAGCAGCCCACAGGGGGCGGTGGCTGGGGCCAACGTCCTGACTTTC.

This chain connects TRBV19 to TRBJ1-2; D is uncertain. CDR3 length equals 12 residues. Trimming removed 3 bases at V and 7 bases at J, with 9 bases between. From germline, CDR1 is LNHDA and CDR2 SQIVND (reference sequence). This CDR3 is CASSIQTSGYTF. The CDR3 nucleotides read TGTGCCAGTAGTATCCAGACAAGTGGCTACACCTTC. The full variable domain, completed using reference TRBV19 and TRBJ1-2, is DGGITQSPKYLFRKEGQNVTLSCEQNLNHDAMYWYRQDPGQGLRLIYYSQIVNDFQKGDIAEGYSVSREKKESFPLTVTSAQKNPTAFYLCASSIQTSGYTFGSGTRLTVV.

The chain uses TRBV28 and TRBJ2-3, with D tentatively TRBD2 (6 bases). Germline values: CDR1 MDHEN, CDR2 SYDVKM. V was cut by 5 bases and J by 0 bases, with 9 bases left in between. The CDR3 length is 14 residues. The CDR3 DNA reads as TGTGCCAGCAGTCGGGGGTATAGCACAGATACGCAGTATTTT. Its translation is CASSRGYSTDTQYF.

The chain couples TRBV4-3 to TRBJ2-7; the D is unclear. CDR1 is LGHNA, CDR2 YSLEER, per germline. The CDR3 is made up of 16 amino acids. With 0 bases removed from V and 3 bases from J, the gap between germline ends came to 15 bases. The CDR3: CASSQDYGRNNYEQYF. The CDR3 DNA reads as TGCGCCAGCAGCCAAGATTATGGCAGAAACAACTACGAGCAGTACTTC.

There are a few counts of this clonotype. The chain has TRBV29-1 and TRBJ2-3, with D possibly being TRBD2 (6 bases). The length of the CDR3 is 15 residues. Germline V gene data show CDR1 as SQVTM and CDR2 as ANQGSEA. V gave up 1 base and J gave up 2 bases, with 13 bases separating them. CDR3: CSVEGLATSTDTQYF. The CDR3 DNA is TGCAGCGTTGAAGGCCTAGCGACATCCACAGATACGCAGTATTTT.

The V gene is TRBV12-3 or TRBV12-4, the J gene TRBJ2-1; D is ambiguous. This CDR3 is built from 15 residues. Trimming took 3 bases from V and 9 from J, leaving 18 bases between them. CDR3 amino acids: CASSLSVVADGEQFF. CDR3 nucleotide sequence: TGTGCCAGCAGTTTGTCGGTAGTTGCGGACGGTGAGCAGTTCTTC.

This clonotype was seen a handful of times. The CDR3 region is CSANRGQYTDTQYF. DNA of the CDR3: TGCAGTGCCAACAGGGGCCAGTACACAGATACGCAGTATTTT. V usage is TRBV20-1 and J usage is TRBJ2-3; 7 bases map to TRBD1. CDR3 length: 14 amino acids. Germline loops: CDR1 DFQATT, CDR2 SNEGSKA (reference sequence). The junction had 8 bases not matched to a gene; V was cut back by 6 bases and J by 2 bases.

V gene TRBV20-1 combines with J gene TRBJ2-3; 8 positions agree with TRBD1. Trimming cost V 6 bases and J 0 bases; bases outside gene matches: 5. Germline CDR1 reads DFQATT; CDR2 reads SNEGSKA (reference sequence). This CDR3 contains 14 residues. In DNA, the CDR3 is TGCAGTGCCTTCCGGGACAGGAGCACAGATACGCAGTATTTT. The encoded protein is CSAFRDRSTDTQYF.

This clonotype has only one observation. The genes are TRBV7-2 and TRBJ2-2, with no clear D. V shed 1 base and J shed 5 bases, with 5 bases lying between them. Per the germline V gene, CDR1 is SGHTA and CDR2 is FQGNSA. The CDR3 extends over 13 amino acids. Written as DNA, the CDR3 is TGTACCAGCAGCTTAGTCCGTACCGGGGAGCTGTTTTTT. Its protein is CTSSLVRTGELFF.

This clonotype was counted a few times. The CDR3 nucleotides read TGTGCCAGCAGTGAATTCCCCCCTGGTCAGCCCCAGCATTTT. This gives the protein CASSEFPPGQPQHF. V is TRBV6-1 and J is TRBJ1-5, with D unclear. Trimming took 2 bases from V and 6 from J, leaving 11 bases between them. The CDR3 is made up of 14 amino acids. From germline, CDR1 is MNHNS and CDR2 SASEGT.

This chain uses TRBV7-8 with TRBJ2-7; D may be TRBD1 or TRBD2 (5 bases each). V was clipped by 6 bases and J by 3 bases, with 18 bases between them. The CDR3 sequence is 15 residues long. CDR1 and CDR2 from the germline V gene are SGHVS and FQNEAQ. In DNA, the CDR3 is TGTGCCAGCAGGCTTCGGGGACGGTTGATCTACGAGCAGTACTTC. Protein sequence: CASRLRGRLIYEQYF.

In this sample, this clonotype turned up once. CDR3 region: CATADFSYEQYF. DNA of the CDR3: TGTGCCACGGCGGACTTCTCCTACGAGCAGTACTTC. The chain is built from TRBV7-4 and TRBJ2-7, with TRBD2 as a possible D gene (5 bases). The CDR3 has 12 amino acids. Germline values: CDR1 SGHVT, CDR2 SQSDAQ. V was trimmed by 10 bases and J by 0 bases, leaving 10 bases between them.

The chain joins TRBV12-5 to TRBJ2-2; D is unclear. CDR3 size: 16 residues. Germline V gene data show CDR1 as LGHNT and CDR2 as FRNRAP. The ends were cut back, 0 bases at V and 6 bases at J, with 14 bases in the middle. The CDR3 region has the DNA TGTGCTAGTGGTTTGGTAGTAAAAGGTTCCGCCGGGGAGCTGTTTTTT. Protein: CASGLVVKGSAGELFF.